Listed here are 31 T cell receptor beta chains from one sample, sequenced in a study of spatial heterogeneity in lung cancer. TCRdb independently ran MiXCR on the 5' RACE reads; one entry per CDR3 protein. The sample lists about 30,000 distinct CDR3 sequences; around 6% were seen once. The time point was: blood at routine non-recurrence follow-up after resection. Tumor, nontumor lung or frozen PBMC supplied whole RNA, sequenced without sorting. This specimen was PBMCs, taken at follow-up. The receptors here all came from a male donor with early-stage non-small cell lung cancer.

This clonotype came up many times. The V call is TRBV12-3 or TRBV12-4, the J call TRBJ1-1; D gene uncertain. The CDR3 loop spans 13 amino acids. Trimming pared 11 bases from V and 5 bases from J, leaving 18 bases between. This CDR3 reads CALSRADGTEAFF. The DNA for the CDR3 is TGTGCCCTTTCGAGGGCAGATGGGACTGAAGCTTTCTTT.

This clonotype was seen at least ten times. This chain links TRBV4-2 with TRBJ1-5, with 7 bases fitting TRBD1. J lost 7 bases, V lost 7 bases, and 16 bases had no gene match. This CDR3 has 16 amino acids. Germline V gene lookup returns CDR1 LGHNA and CDR2 YNFKEQ. The CDR3 reads CASKPHGVDRSQPQHF. The CDR3 nucleotides read TGTGCCAGCAAACCACATGGGGTGGACAGGAGCCAGCCCCAGCATTTT.

The chain has TRBV27 and TRBJ2-7, with 10 nucleotides matching TRBD2. This CDR3 region has 17 residues. Unmatched junction bases numbered 10, after V lost 5 bases and J lost 0 bases. Germline CDR1 reads MNHEY; CDR2 reads SMNVEV (reference sequence). The CDR3 DNA is TGTGCCAGCAGTCCTTACCCCCCTAGCGGGAGCTCCTACGAGCAGTACGTC. This translates into CASSPYPPSGSSYEQYV.

The gene calls are TRBV6-6 and TRBJ2-1; D is ambiguous. This CDR3 has 16 amino acids. Trimming stripped 2 bases from V and 2 bases from J, with 13 bases between. The germline V gene has CDR1 MNHNY and CDR2 SVGAGI (reference sequence). The CDR3 DNA follows: TGTGCCAGCAGTTACAAAAGAGTCCCCCCCTACAATGAGCAGTTCTTC. Protein product: CASSYKRVPPYNEQFF.

This rearrangement joins TRBV7-9 to TRBJ1-4, with D unresolved. There are 13 residues in the CDR3. Trimming shortened V by 8 bases and J by 4 bases, and 11 bases separated the two germline ends. CDR1 is SEHNR and CDR2 is FQNEAQ in the germline V gene (reference sequence). The CDR3 sequence: CASQTGFNEKLFF. For the CDR3, the DNA is TGTGCCAGCCAGACGGGATTTAATGAAAAACTGTTTTTT.

The rearrangement uses TRBV12-5 and TRBJ2-6; D may match TRBD1 or TRBD2 (5 bases each). The V and J ends lost 2 bases and 1 base respectively, with 6 bases between them. Germline CDR1 and CDR2: LGHNT and FRNRAP. The CDR3 sequence is 15 residues long. The CDR3 loop is CASGLWGSGANVLTF. CDR3 sequence (DNA): TGTGCTAGTGGTTTGTGGGGGTCTGGGGCCAACGTCCTGACTTTC.

The chain uses TRBV6-6 and TRBJ2-6; D is unresolved. This CDR3 region has 12 residues. V dropped 11 bases and J dropped 2 bases, with 7 bases sitting between them. Germline values: CDR1 MNHNY, CDR2 SVGAGI (reference sequence). The CDR3 loop is CASGTGANVLTF. The CDR3 DNA is TGTGCCTCGGGCACTGGGGCCAACGTCCTGACTTTC.

This clonotype came up a few times. Because it lacks the conserved phenylalanine or tryptophan at the end, this CDR3 is likely a read error. The gene calls are TRBV5-1 and TRBJ2-5, with D possibly being TRBD1 or TRBD2 (5 bases each). The germline V and J ends were trimmed by 4 bases and 1 base, with 11 bases remaining between them. Looked up from germline, CDR1 is SGHRS and CDR2 is YFSETQ. The CDR3 has 14 amino acids. This CDR3 reads CASSAERGQETQYS. The CDR3 DNA follows: TGCGCCAGCAGCGCCGAGAGGGGCCAAGAGACCCAGTACTCC.

The chain is built from TRBV19 and TRBJ1-5, with D possibly matching TRBD1 (6 bases). The CDR3 extends over 14 amino acids. Trimming shortened V by 5 bases and J by 4 bases, and 12 bases separated the two germline ends. In germline, CDR1 is LNHDA, CDR2 SQIVND (reference sequence). CDR3 loop: CASSEGQKNQPQHF. CDR3 nucleotide sequence: TGTGCCAGTAGTGAAGGACAGAAAAATCAGCCCCAGCATTTT. The whole variable domain, remainder taken from reference TRBV19 and TRBJ1-5, is DGGITQSPKYLFRKEGQNVTLSCEQNLNHDAMYWYRQDPGQGLRLIYYSQIVNDFQKGDIAEGYSVSREKKESFPLTVTSAQKNPTAFYLCASSEGQKNQPQHFGDGTRLSIL.

This clonotype has a count of ten or more. The chain joins TRBV30 to TRBJ1-1; the D is unclear. Trimming stripped 0 bases from V and 1 base from J, with 6 bases between. CDR3 size: 13 residues. Germline V gene lookup returns CDR1 GTSNPN and CDR2 SVGIG (reference sequence). CDR3 coding DNA: TGTGCCTGGAGTGTCCGGGGGAACACTGAAGCTTTCTTT. Translating gives CAWSVRGNTEAFF.

This clonotype was picked up many times. V usage is TRBV30 and J usage is TRBJ1-1; D remains unclear. Germline values: CDR1 GTSNPN, CDR2 SVGIG (reference sequence). Trimming took 1 base from V and 2 from J, leaving 14 bases between them. The CDR3 is 15 residues long. CDR3 bases: TGTGCCTGGAGTGGCGTCTTCGGATTTAACACTGAAGCTTTCTTT. It encodes CAWSGVFGFNTEAFF.

This clonotype was observed many times. The rearrangement joins TRBV20-1 to TRBJ2-1; 8 bases match TRBD2. This CDR3 is built from 14 residues. V lost 3 bases and J lost 6; bases outside the gene matches: 7. CDR1 and CDR2 from the germline V gene are DFQATT and SNEGSKA (reference sequence). The CDR3 region has the DNA TGCAGTGCTAGTAGACTAGCGCGTACCAATGAGCAGTTCTTC. Translating it yields CSASRLARTNEQFF.

This clonotype was seen many times. The chain joins TRBV29-1 to TRBJ1-4; no clear D gene. CDR3 length equals 11 residues. The V gene lost 4 bases and the J gene lost 12 bases, with 12 bases spanning the gap. CDR1 is SQVTM, CDR2 ANQGSEA, per germline. Here the CDR3 DNA reads TGCAGCGTTGGTACGCTTGTGGAACTGTTTTTT. Its protein product is CSVGTLVELFF.

CDR3 region: CASSLGGSDYGYTF. The CDR3 DNA reads as TGTGCCAGCAGCTTAGGGGGGAGCGACTATGGCTACACCTTC. V gene TRBV11-3 combines with J gene TRBJ1-2; possible D gene TRBD1, 5 bases. CDR3 length: 14 residues. V dropped 1 base and J dropped 3 bases, with 9 bases sitting between them. The germline gives CDR1 SGHNT, CDR2 YENEEA.

The table lists this clonotype with many counts. V is TRBV12-5 and J is TRBJ2-7; TRBD1 matches at 9 bases. V gave up 5 bases and J gave up 3 bases; unmatched junction bases: 5. The germline V gene encodes CDR1 LGHNT and CDR2 FRNRAP. CDR3 size: 14 residues. The CDR3 loop is CASGNGTGRYEQYF. Here the CDR3 DNA reads TGTGCTAGTGGTAACGGGACAGGGCGCTACGAGCAGTACTTC.

This clonotype has a handful of counts. DNA for the CDR3: TGTGCCAGCCACGGACATGAGAACACTGAAGCTTTCTTT. As protein: CASHGHENTEAFF. The chain carries TRBV2 and TRBJ1-1; D possibly corresponds to TRBD1 (5 bases). Trimming took off 8 bases at V and 1 base at J, with 11 bases between the two ends. The length of the CDR3 is 13 residues. Germline V gene data show CDR1 as SNHLY and CDR2 as FYNNEI.

This clonotype ranks as medium-sized. The chain employs TRBV29-1 and TRBJ2-3; 10 bases align to TRBD2. The V gene end was trimmed by 3 bases and the J gene end by 2 bases; junction bases not matched to a gene: 11. Germline CDR1 and CDR2: SQVTM and ANQGSEA. This CDR3 comprises 17 residues. CDR3 nucleotide sequence: TGCAGCGTTGATTACCGTCTAGCGGGAGTCATCACAGATACGCAGTATTTT. Translation gives CSVDYRLAGVITDTQYF.

This clonotype has at least ten counts. CDR3 region: CATSDTRRGRGHEQFF. CDR3 DNA sequence: TGTGCCACCAGTGATACCCGGAGGGGACGGGGACATGAGCAGTTCTTC. The genes are TRBV24-1 and TRBJ2-1; a possible D gene is TRBD2 (6 bases). This CDR3 is 16 amino acids long. Germline assignment: CDR1 KGHDR and CDR2 SFDVKD. Between the trimmed V and J ends, which lost 3 bases and 8 bases, there was a span of 19 bases.

This clonotype was picked up many times. The chain couples TRBV18 to TRBJ1-1, with D possibly TRBD1 on 5 matching bases. This CDR3 is 17 amino acids long. Trimming took 3 bases from V and 1 from J, leaving 18 bases between them. The V gene's germline CDR1 is KGHSH and CDR2 LQKENI. The CDR3 DNA is TGTGCCAGCTCACCTCCCGGGACGGCTCGGGGGAACACTGAAGCTTTCTTT. As protein: CASSPPGTARGNTEAFF.

This clonotype was counted at least ten times. The gene calls are TRBV14 and TRBJ1-3, with D possibly being TRBD1 (5 bases). The germline V and J ends were trimmed by 2 bases and 8 bases, with 13 bases remaining between them. From germline, CDR1 is SGHDN and CDR2 FVKESK. CDR3 length: 14 amino acids. In DNA form, the CDR3 reads TGTGCCAGCAGCCAAATTAACAGGAGGGACACCATATATTTT. It is translated as CASSQINRRDTIYF.

This clonotype appeared many times. The genes are TRBV24-1 and TRBJ2-1, with a tentative D call TRBD2 (5 bases). Germline V CDR1 and CDR2: KGHDR, SFDVKD. Trimming left V 1 base short and J 7 bases short, with 13 bases between. This CDR3 is built from 15 residues. CDR3 in DNA: TGTGCCACCAGTGATTTCCCCCGGGGAGAAAATGAGCAGTTCTTC. It encodes CATSDFPRGENEQFF.

This clonotype was counted ten times or more. This chain joins TRBV12-3 or TRBV12-4 and TRBJ1-1; a possible D gene is TRBD1 (5 bases). Trimming took off 6 bases at V and 1 base at J, with 15 bases between the two ends. The CDR3 consists of 15 residues. The CDR3 sequence: CASRITGAGNTEAFF. The CDR3 DNA sequence: TGTGCCAGCAGGATTACCGGGGCCGGGAACACTGAAGCTTTCTTT.

This clonotype has a count of ten or more. This chain links TRBV2 with TRBJ2-7; 8 positions agree with TRBD1. This CDR3 is 12 amino acids long. The ends lost 6 bases at V and 3 bases at J; junction bases unmatched: 1. Germline V CDR1 and CDR2: SNHLY, FYNNEI. DNA for the CDR3: TGTGCCAGCAGGGGACAGGTCTACGAGCAGTACGTC. Its translation: CASRGQVYEQYV.

This clonotype was recorded at least ten times. The chain couples TRBV4-1 to TRBJ2-2; 7 bases map to TRBD2. With V trimmed by 1 base and J by 0 bases, 2 bases remained unmatched. The length of the CDR3 is 16 residues. The germline V gene has CDR1 MGHRA and CDR2 YSYEKL. CDR3 in DNA: TGCGCCAGCAGCCAAGCAGCGGGACCGAACACCGGGGAGCTGTTTTTT. It specifies CASSQAAGPNTGELFF.

This clonotype is termed medium-sized. The chain carries TRBV6-2 or TRBV6-3 and TRBJ2-7; D perhaps matches TRBD1 (6 bases). CDR3 length: 14 residues. V gave up 7 bases and J gave up 3 bases, with 16 bases separating them. CDR1 is MNHEY, CDR2 SVGEGT, per germline. The CDR3 nucleotides are TGTGCCAGCACCGGACAGTCTCCCCACTACGAGCAGTACGTC. It is translated as CASTGQSPHYEQYV.

This clonotype was counted many times. The V gene is TRBV6-5, the J gene TRBJ2-2; TRBD2 might be the D (5 bases). Germline V gene lookup returns CDR1 MNHEY and CDR2 SVGAGI. The V and J ends lost 6 bases and 0 bases respectively, with 14 bases between them. The CDR3 is made up of 16 amino acids. The CDR3 region is CASRAPDGANTGELFF. The CDR3, as DNA: TGTGCCAGCAGAGCCCCGGACGGGGCGAACACCGGGGAGCTGTTTTTT.

This clonotype was observed a handful of times. The rearrangement uses TRBV24-1 and TRBJ2-6; D not resolved. V lost 4 bases and J 2 bases, leaving 8 bases between the germline ends. The CDR3 runs to 15 residues. The germline CDR1 and CDR2 sequences are KGHDR and SFDVKD. Here the CDR3 reads CATSEGPPGANVLTF. The DNA of the CDR3 is TGTGCCACCAGTGAAGGGCCACCTGGGGCCAACGTCCTGACTTTC.

The sample holds many counts of this clonotype. The CDR3 region has the DNA TGTGCCAGCAGTGCTGGGAGGCAGCCCCAGCATTTT. This translates into CASSAGRQPQHF. J is TRBJ1-5 and V is TRBV2; D is undetermined. The V end lost 4 bases, the J end lost 7 bases, and 8 bases lay between the germline ends. This CDR3 has 12 amino acids. Germline V gene data show CDR1 as SNHLY and CDR2 as FYNNEI.

V is TRBV30 and J is TRBJ2-5; D remains ambiguous. Germline V gives CDR1 GTSNPN, CDR2 SVGIG (reference sequence). The CDR3 is 12 residues long. The germline V and J ends were trimmed by 2 bases and 5 bases, with 9 bases remaining between them. CDR3 in amino acids: CAWSLAAETQYF. For the CDR3, the DNA is TGTGCCTGGAGTCTCGCGGCGGAGACCCAGTACTTC.

The rearrangement links TRBV7-9 to TRBJ1-1; 7 bases map to TRBD1. Germline assignment: CDR1 SEHNR and CDR2 FQNEAQ (reference sequence). This CDR3 has 15 residues. J gave up 1 base and V 5 bases, and 7 bases lay outside the gene matches. The CDR3 loop reads CASSPQGTANTEAFF. CDR3 DNA: TGTGCCAGCAGCCCCCAAGGGACAGCGAACACTGAAGCTTTCTTT.

This clonotype was counted ten times or more. The chain couples TRBV21-1 to TRBJ1-5; the table's D call, TRBD1, has no DNA check behind it. TRBV21-1 is shown as a pseudogene. The CDR3 spans 17 residues. The CDR3 DNA is TGTGCCAGCAGCAACTCCTCCATCGACAGGGGGCCTCAGCCCCAGCATTTT. The encoded protein is CASSNSSIDRGPQPQHF.